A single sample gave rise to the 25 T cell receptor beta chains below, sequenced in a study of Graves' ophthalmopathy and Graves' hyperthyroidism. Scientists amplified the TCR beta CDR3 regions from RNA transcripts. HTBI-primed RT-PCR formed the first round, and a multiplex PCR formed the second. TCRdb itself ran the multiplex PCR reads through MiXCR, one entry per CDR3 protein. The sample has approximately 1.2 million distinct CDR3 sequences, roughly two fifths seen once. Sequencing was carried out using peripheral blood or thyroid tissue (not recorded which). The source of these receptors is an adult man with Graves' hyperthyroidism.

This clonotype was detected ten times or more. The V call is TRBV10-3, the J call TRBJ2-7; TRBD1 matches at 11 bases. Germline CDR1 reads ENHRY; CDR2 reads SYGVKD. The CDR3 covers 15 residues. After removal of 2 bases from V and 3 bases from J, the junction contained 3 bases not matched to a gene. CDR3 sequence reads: CAISERDRGIYEQYF. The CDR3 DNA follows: TGTGCCATCAGTGAGCGGGACAGGGGGATCTACGAGCAGTACTTC.

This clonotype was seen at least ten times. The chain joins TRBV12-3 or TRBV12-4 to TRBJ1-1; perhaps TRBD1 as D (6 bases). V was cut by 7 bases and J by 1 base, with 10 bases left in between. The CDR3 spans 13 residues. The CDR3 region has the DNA TGTGCCAGCACCTCGGACAGGAACACTGAAGCTTTCTTT. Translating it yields CASTSDRNTEAFF.

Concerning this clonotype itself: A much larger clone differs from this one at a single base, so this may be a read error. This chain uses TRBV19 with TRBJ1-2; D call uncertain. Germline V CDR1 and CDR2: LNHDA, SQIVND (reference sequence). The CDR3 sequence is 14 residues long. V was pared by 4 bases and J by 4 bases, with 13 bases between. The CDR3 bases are TGTGCCAGTAGTACACTGGGGATCGGCTATGGCTACACCTTC. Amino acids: CASSTLGIGYGYTF.

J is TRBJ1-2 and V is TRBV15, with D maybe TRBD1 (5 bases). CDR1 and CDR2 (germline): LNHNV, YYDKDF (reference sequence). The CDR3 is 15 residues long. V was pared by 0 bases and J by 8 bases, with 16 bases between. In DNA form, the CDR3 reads TGTGCCACCAGCAGAGATCGGACAATGGGCGCCGGCTACACCTTC. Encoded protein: CATSRDRTMGAGYTF.

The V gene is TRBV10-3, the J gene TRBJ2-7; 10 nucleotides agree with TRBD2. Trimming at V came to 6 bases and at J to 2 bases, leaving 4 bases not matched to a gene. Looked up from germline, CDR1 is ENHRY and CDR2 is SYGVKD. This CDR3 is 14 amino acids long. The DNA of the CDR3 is TGTGCCATCAGCGGGACTAGCGACACCTACGAGCAGTACTTC. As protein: CAISGTSDTYEQYF.

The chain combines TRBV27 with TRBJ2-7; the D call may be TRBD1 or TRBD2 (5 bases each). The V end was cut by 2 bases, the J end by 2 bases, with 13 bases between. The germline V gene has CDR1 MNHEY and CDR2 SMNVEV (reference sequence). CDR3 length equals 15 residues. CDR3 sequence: CASSLRGTRTYEQYF. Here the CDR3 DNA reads TGTGCCAGCAGTTTACGAGGGACCCGGACCTACGAGCAGTACTTC.

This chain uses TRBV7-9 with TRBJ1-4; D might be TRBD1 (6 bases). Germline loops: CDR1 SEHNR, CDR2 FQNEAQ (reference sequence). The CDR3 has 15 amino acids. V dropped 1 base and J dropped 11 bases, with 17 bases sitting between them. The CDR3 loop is CASSLGISGDGKLFF. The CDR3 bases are TGTGCCAGCAGCTTAGGTATTTCAGGGGACGGTAAACTGTTTTTT.

The DNA for the CDR3 is TGTGCCAGCGGGTACAGGCGGAATAGCAATCAGCCCCAGCATTTT. It is translated as CASGYRRNSNQPQHF. V is TRBV6-5 and J is TRBJ1-5; D may be TRBD1 (5 bases). Trimming shortened V by 8 bases and J by 0 bases, and 14 bases separated the two germline ends. CDR3 length: 15 residues. Germline V gene data show CDR1 as MNHEY and CDR2 as SVGAGI.

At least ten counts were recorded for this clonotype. The CDR3 spells CASSLMITHYNSPLHF. The DNA for the CDR3 is TGTGCCAGCAGCTTAATGATTACCCACTATAATTCACCCCTCCACTTT. The chain recombines TRBV7-2 with TRBJ1-6; D not certain. Germline V lookup: CDR1 SGHTA, CDR2 FQGNSA. The CDR3 sequence is 16 residues long. Trimming removed 2 bases from V and 3 bases from J, with 11 bases in between.

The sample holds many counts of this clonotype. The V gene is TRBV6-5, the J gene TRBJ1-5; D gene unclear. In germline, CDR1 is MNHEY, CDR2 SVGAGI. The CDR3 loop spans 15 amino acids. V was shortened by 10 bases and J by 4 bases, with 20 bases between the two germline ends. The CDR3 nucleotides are TGTGCCACCCGAGATAGTATGAGGGTGAATCAGCCCCAGCATTTT. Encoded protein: CATRDSMRVNQPQHF.

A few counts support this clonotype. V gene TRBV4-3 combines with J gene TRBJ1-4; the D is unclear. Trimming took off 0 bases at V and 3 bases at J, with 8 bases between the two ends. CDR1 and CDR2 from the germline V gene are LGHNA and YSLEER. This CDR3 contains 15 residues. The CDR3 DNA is TGCGCCAGCAGCCAAGAGGGAACTCCTAATGAAAAACTGTTTTTT. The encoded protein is CASSQEGTPNEKLFF.

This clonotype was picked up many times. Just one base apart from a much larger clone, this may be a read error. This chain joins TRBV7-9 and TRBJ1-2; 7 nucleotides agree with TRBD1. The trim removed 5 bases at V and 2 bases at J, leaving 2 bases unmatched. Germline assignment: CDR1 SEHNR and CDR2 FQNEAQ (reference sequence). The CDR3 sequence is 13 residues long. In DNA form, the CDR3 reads TGTGCCAGCAGCGTGGGACAGAACTATGGCTACACCTTC. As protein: CASSVGQNYGYTF.

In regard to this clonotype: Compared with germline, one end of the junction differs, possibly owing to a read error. The CDR3 DNA sequence: TGTACCACCAGCAGCGCTTCGGCAGGAAACACTGAAGCTTTCTTT. This translates into CTTSSASAGNTEAFF. The chain carries TRBV15 and TRBJ1-1; the D is unclear. CDR3 length: 15 residues. Germline V gene lookup returns CDR1 LNHNV and CDR2 YYDKDF (reference sequence).

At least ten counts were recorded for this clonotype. Here the CDR3 reads CATSGGYIDGGYEQYF. CDR3 in DNA: TGTGCCACCAGTGGCGGGTACATCGACGGCGGCTACGAGCAGTACTTC. The chain joins TRBV24-1 to TRBJ2-7, with a weak D call TRBD2 (5 bases). The CDR3 is 16 amino acids. The germline gives CDR1 KGHDR, CDR2 SFDVKD. The ends were cut back, 5 bases at V and 3 bases at J, with 19 bases in the middle.

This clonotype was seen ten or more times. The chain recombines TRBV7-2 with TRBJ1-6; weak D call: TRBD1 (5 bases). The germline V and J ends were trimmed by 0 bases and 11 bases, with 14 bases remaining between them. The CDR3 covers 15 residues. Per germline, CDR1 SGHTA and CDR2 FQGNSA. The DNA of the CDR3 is TGTGCCAGCAGCTTAGCGGGACCCATTGGAGCACCCCTCCACTTT. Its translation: CASSLAGPIGAPLHF.

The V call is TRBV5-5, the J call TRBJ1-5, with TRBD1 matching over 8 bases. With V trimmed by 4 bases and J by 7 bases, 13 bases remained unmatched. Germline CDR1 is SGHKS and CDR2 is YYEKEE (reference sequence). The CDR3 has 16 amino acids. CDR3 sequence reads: CASSVVGPGGGQPQHF. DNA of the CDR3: TGTGCCAGCAGCGTTGTGGGTCCAGGGGGCGGCCAGCCCCAGCATTTT. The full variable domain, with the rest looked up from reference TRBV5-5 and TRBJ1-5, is DAGVTQSPTHLIKTRGQQVTLRCSPISGHKSVSWYQQVLGQGPQFIFQYYEKEERGRGNFPDRFSARQFPNYSSELNVNALLLGDSALYLCASSVVGPGGGQPQHFGDGTRLSIL.

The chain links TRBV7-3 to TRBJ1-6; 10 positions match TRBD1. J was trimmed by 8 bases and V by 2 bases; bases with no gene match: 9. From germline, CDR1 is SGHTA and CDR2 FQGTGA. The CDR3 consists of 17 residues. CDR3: CASSLGGTGEGDSPLHF. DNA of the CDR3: TGTGCCAGCAGCTTAGGAGGGACAGGGGAAGGGGATTCACCCCTCCACTTT.

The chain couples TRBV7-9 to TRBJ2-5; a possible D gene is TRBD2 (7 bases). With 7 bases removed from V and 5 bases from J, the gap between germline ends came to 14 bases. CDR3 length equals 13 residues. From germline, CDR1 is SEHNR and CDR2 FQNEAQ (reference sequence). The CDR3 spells CASTHREGETQYF. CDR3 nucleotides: TGTGCCAGCACCCACAGGGAGGGGGAGACCCAGTACTTC.

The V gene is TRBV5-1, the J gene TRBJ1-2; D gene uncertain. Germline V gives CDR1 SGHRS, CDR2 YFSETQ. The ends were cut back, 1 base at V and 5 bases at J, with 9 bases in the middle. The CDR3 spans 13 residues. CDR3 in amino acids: CASSLWPDYGYTF. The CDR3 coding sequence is TGCGCCAGCAGCTTGTGGCCGGATTATGGCTACACCTTC.

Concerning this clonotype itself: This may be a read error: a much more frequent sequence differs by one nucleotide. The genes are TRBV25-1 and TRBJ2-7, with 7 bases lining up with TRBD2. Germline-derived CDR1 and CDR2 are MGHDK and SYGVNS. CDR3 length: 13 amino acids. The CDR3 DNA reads TGTGCCAGCTCCGGGGAGGGCCGCTACGAGCAGTGCTTC. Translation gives CASSGEGRYEQCF.

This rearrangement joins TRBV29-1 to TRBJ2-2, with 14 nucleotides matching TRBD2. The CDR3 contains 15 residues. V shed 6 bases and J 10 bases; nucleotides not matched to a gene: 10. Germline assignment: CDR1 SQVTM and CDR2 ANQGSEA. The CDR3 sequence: CSVASGTSGSVELFF. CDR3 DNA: TGCAGCGTCGCCTCCGGGACTAGCGGGAGTGTGGAGCTGTTTTTT.

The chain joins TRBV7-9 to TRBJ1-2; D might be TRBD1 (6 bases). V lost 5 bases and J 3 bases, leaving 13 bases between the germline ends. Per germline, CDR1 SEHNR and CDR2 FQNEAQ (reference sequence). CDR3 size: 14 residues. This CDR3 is CASSKEQGDYGYTF. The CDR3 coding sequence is TGTGCCAGCAGCAAGGAACAGGGAGACTATGGCTACACCTTC.

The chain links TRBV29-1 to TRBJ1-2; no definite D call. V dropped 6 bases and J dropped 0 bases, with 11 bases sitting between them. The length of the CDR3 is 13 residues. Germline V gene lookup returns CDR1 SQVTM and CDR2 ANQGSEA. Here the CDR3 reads CSVAAEANYGYTF. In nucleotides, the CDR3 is TGCAGCGTAGCGGCAGAAGCTAACTATGGCTACACCTTC.

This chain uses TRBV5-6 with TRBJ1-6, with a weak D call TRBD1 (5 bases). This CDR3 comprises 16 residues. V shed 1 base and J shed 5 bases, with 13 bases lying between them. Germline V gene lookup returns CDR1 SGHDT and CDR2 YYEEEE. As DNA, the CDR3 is TGTGCCAGCAGCTTGTTGGTCAGGGAGGATAATTCACCCCTCCACTTT. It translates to CASSLLVREDNSPLHF.

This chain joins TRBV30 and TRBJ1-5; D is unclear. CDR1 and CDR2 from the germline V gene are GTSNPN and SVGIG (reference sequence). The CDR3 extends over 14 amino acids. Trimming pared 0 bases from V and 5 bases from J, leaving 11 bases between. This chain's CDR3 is CAWSVLSNDQPQHF. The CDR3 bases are TGTGCCTGGAGTGTACTGTCAAATGATCAGCCCCAGCATTTT. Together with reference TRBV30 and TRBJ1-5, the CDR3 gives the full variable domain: SQTIHQWPATLVQPVGSPLSLECTVEGTSNPNLYWYRQAAGRGLQLLFYSVGIGQISSEVPQNLSASRPQDRQFILSSKKLLLSDSGFYLCAWSVLSNDQPQHFGDGTRLSIL.